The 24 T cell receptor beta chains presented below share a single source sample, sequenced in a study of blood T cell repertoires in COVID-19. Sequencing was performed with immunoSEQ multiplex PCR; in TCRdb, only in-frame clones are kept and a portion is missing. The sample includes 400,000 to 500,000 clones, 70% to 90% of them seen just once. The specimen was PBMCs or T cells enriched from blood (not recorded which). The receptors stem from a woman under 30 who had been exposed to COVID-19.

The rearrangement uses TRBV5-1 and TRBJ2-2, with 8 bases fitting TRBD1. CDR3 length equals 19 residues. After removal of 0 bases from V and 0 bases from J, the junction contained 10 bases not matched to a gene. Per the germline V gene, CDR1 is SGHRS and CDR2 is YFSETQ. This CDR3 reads CASSLATGTGFANTGELFF. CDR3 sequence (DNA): TGCGCCAGCAGCTTGGCCACCGGGACAGGATTCGCGAACACCGGGGAGCTGTTTTTT.

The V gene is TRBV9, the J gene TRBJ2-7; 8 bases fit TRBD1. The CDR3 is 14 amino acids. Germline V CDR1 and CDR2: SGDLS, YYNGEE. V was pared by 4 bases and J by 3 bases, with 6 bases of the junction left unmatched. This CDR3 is CASSHRDRSYEQYF. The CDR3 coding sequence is TGTGCCAGCAGCCATCGGGACAGGAGCTACGAGCAGTACTTC.

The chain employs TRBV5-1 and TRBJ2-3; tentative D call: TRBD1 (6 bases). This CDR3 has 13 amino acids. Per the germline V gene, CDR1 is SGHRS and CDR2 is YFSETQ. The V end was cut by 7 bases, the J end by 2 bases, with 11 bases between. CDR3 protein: CASARGITDTQYF. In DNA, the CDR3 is TGCGCCAGCGCAAGGGGGATCACAGATACGCAGTATTTT.

The CDR3, as DNA: TGTGCCACCAGCAGAGACTTTAGCTCCTACAATGAGCAGTTCTTC. Protein: CATSRDFSSYNEQFF. The J gene is TRBJ2-1, the V gene TRBV15; D call uncertain. V lost 0 bases and J 0 bases, leaving 6 bases between the germline ends. This CDR3 has 15 residues. Per the germline V gene, CDR1 is LNHNV and CDR2 is YYDKDF (reference sequence).

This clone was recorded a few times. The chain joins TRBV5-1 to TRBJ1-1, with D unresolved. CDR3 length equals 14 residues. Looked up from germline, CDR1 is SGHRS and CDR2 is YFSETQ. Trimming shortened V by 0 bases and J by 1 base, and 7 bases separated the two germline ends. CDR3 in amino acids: CASSLVATNTEAFF. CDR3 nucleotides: TGCGCCAGCAGCTTGGTTGCTACGAACACTGAAGCTTTCTTT.

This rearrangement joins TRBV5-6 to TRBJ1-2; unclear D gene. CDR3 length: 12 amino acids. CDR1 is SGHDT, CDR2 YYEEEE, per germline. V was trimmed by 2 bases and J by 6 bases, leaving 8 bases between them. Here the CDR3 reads CASSFMPDGYTF. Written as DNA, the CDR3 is TGTGCCAGCAGCTTTATGCCAGATGGCTACACCTTC.

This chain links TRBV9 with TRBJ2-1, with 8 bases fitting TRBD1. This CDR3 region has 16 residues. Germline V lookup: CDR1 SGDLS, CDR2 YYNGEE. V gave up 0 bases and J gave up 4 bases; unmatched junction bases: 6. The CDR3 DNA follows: TGTGCCAGCAGCGTAGATCCAGGGGGCACTTACAATGAGCAGTTCTTC. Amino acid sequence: CASSVDPGGTYNEQFF. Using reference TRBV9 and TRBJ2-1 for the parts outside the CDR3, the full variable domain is DSGVTQTPKHLITATGQRVTLRCSPRSGDLSVYWYQQSLDQGLQFLIQYYNGEERAKGNILERFSAQQFPDLHSELNLSSLELGDSALYFCASSVDPGGTYNEQFFGPGTRLTVL.

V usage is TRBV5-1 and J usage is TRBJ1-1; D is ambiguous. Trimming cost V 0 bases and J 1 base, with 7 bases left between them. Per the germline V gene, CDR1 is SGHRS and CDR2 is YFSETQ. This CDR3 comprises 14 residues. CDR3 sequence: CASSLVGRNTEAFF. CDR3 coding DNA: TGCGCCAGCAGCTTGGTGGGGAGGAACACTGAAGCTTTCTTT.

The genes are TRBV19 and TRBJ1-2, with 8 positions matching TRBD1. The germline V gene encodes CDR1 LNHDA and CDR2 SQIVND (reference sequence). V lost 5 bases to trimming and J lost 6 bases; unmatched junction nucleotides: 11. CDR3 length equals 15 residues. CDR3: CASSPRTGNSDGYTF. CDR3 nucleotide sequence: TGTGCCAGTAGTCCACGGACAGGGAATAGTGATGGCTACACCTTC. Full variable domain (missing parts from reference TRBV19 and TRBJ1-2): DGGITQSPKYLFRKEGQNVTLSCEQNLNHDAMYWYRQDPGQGLRLIYYSQIVNDFQKGDIAEGYSVSREKKESFPLTVTSAQKNPTAFYLCASSPRTGNSDGYTFGSGTRLTVV.

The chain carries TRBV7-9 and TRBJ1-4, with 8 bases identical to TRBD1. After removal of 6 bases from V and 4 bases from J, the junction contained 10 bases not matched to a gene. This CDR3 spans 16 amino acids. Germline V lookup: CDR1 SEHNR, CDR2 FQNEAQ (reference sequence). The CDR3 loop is CASSRTGFEINEKLFF. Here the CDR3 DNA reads TGTGCCAGCAGTCGGACAGGGTTCGAAATTAATGAAAAACTGTTTTTT.

CDR3 DNA: TGTGCCAGCAGTGATACTAGCGGGGGGTTTACGCAGTATTTT. It is translated as CASSDTSGGFTQYF. The chain is built from TRBV2 and TRBJ2-3, with 12 bases identical to TRBD2. Germline V gene sequence: CDR1 SNHLY, CDR2 FYNNEI. Trimming cost V 3 bases and J 8 bases; bases outside gene matches: 3. The CDR3 runs 14 residues. The full variable domain, completed using reference TRBV2 and TRBJ2-3, is EPEVTQTPSHQVTQMGQEVILRCVPISNHLYFYWYRQILGQKVEFLVSFYNNEISEKSEIFDDQFSVERPDGSNFTLKIRSTKLEDSAMYFCASSDTSGGFTQYFGPGTRLTVL.

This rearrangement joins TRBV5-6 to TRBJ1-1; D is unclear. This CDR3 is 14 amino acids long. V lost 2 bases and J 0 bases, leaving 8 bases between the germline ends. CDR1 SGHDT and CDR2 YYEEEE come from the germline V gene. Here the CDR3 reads CASSFPNLNTEAFF. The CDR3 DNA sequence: TGTGCCAGCAGCTTTCCCAATCTGAACACTGAAGCTTTCTTT.

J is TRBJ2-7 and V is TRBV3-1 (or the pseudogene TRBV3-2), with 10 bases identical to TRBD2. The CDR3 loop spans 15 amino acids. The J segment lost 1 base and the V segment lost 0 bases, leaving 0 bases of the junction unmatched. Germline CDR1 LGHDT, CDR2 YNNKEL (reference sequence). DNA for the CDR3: TGTGCCAGCAGCCAAGAGGGACTAGCGTCCTACGAGCAGTACTTC. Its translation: CASSQEGLASYEQYF.

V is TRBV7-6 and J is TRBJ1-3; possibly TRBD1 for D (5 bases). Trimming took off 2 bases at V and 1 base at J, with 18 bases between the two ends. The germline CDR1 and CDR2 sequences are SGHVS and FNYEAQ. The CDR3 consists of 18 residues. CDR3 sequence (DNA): TGTGCCAGCAGCTTACTACGTTCAACTGGACAATCTGGAAACACCATATATTTT. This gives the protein CASSLLRSTGQSGNTIYF.

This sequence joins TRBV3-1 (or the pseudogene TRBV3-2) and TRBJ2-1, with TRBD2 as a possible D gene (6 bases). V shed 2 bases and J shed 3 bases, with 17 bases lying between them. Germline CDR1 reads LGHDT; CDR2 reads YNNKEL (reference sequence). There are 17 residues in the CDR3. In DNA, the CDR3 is TGTGCCAGCAGCCAAAAGTCTACGGGGGTTTACTACAATGAGCAGTTCTTC. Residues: CASSQKSTGVYYNEQFF.

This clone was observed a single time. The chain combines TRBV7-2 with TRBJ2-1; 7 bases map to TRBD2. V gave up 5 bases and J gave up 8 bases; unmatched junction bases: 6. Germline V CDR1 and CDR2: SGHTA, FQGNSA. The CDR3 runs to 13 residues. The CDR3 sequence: CASSLGGRDEQFF. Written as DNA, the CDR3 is TGTGCCAGCAGCCTCGGAGGGAGGGATGAGCAGTTCTTC.

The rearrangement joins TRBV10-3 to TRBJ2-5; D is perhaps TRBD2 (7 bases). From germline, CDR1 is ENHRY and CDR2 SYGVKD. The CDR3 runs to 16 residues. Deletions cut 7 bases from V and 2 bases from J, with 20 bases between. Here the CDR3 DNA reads TGTGCCATCATCGGCGGGGGCCCAAGAGAACAAGAGACCCAGTACTTC. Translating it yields CAIIGGGPREQETQYF.

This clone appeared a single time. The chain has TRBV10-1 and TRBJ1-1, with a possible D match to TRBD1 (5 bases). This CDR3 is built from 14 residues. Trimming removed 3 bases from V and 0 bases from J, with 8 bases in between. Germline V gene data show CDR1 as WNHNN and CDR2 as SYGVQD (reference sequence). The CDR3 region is CASSEQVLNTEAFF. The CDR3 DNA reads TGCGCCAGCAGTGAACAGGTCTTGAACACTGAAGCTTTCTTT.

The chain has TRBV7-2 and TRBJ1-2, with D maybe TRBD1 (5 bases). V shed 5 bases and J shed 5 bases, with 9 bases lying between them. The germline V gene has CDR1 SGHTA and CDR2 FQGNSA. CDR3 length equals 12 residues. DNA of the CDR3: TGTGCCAGCAGCCTCCAGGGATATGGCTACACCTTC. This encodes CASSLQGYGYTF.

This chain's CDR3 is CASSQDLGRVSNQETQYF. The CDR3 nucleotides read TGTGCCAGCAGCCAAGATTTGGGCAGGGTGTCCAACCAAGAGACCCAGTACTTC. The chain joins TRBV3-1 (or the pseudogene TRBV3-2) to TRBJ2-5, with a tentative D call TRBD1 (5 bases). V was clipped by 0 bases and J by 0 bases, with 17 bases between them. Germline assignment: CDR1 LGHDT and CDR2 YNNKEL (reference sequence). The CDR3 is 18 amino acids.

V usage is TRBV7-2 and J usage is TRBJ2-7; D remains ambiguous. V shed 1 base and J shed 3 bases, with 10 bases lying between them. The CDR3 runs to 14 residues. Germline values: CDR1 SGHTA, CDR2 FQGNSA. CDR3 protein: CASSLGVNYYEQYF. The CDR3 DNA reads TGTGCCAGCAGCTTAGGAGTAAATTACTACGAGCAGTACTTC.

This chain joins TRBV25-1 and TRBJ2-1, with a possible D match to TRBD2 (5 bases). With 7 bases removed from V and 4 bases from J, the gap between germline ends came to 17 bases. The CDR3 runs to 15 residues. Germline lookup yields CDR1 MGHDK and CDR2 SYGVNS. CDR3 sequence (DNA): TGTGCCAGCAAGCAGCGGCCAGACCGTTACAATGAGCAGTTCTTC. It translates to CASKQRPDRYNEQFF.

The CDR3 coding sequence is TGCAGCGTTGAAGCGGGGGGCGCGACTGAAGCTTTCTTT. This encodes CSVEAGGATEAFF. This rearrangement joins TRBV29-1 to TRBJ1-1; D perhaps matches TRBD1 (6 bases). Germline V lookup: CDR1 SQVTM, CDR2 ANQGSEA. The ends were cut back, 1 base at V and 5 bases at J, with 11 bases in the middle. The CDR3 is 13 residues long.

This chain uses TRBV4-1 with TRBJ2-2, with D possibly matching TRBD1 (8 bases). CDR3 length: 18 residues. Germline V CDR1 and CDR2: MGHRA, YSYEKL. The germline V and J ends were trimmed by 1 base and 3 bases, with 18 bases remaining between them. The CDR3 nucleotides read TGCGCCAGCAGCCAAGTCTTACACACAGGGGGGGACACCGGGGAGCTGTTTTTT. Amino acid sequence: CASSQVLHTGGDTGELFF.